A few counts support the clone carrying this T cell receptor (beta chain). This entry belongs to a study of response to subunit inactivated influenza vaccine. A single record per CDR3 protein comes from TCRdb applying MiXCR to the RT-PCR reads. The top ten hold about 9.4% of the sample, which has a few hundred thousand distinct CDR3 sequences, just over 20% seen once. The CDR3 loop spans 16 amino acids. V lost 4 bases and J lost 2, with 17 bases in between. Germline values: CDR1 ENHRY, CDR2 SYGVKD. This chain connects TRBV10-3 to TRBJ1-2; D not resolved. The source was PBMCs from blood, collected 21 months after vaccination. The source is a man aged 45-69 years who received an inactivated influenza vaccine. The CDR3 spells CAISGGPWSPNYGYTF. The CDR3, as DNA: TGTGCCATCAGTGGCGGGCCTTGGAGTCCCAACTATGGCTACACCTTC.